The source of this TCR beta chain is a study of post-analysis software for immune sequencing data. Findings and limits, study-wide: The five TRBV segments detected at higher frequency in patients than in controls included TRBV5-6, TRBV5-1 and TRBV20-1. With F measure, samples from one preparation batch clustered together strongly.

TCR beta libraries were prepared from cDNA with unique molecular identifiers. TCRdb ran MiXCR on the PCR reads and lists one entry per CDR3 protein. This table holds 650,000 to 900,000 distinct CDR3 sequences, 46% found once. This clonotype has just a few counts. No antigen is known for it. Germline CDR1 and CDR2: LNHNV and YYDKDF (reference sequence). The CDR3 runs 16 residues. The V end lost 0 bases, the J end lost 1 base, and 12 bases lay between the germline ends. Sequenced material: blood. The V gene is TRBV15, the J gene TRBJ1-1; D gene unclear. The sequence came from a girl between 10 and 17 years old with multiple sclerosis. The DNA for the CDR3 is TGTGCCACCAGCAGAGATTTCTCAGGATGGAACACTGAAGCTTTCTTT. Translating gives CATSRDFSGWNTEAFF.